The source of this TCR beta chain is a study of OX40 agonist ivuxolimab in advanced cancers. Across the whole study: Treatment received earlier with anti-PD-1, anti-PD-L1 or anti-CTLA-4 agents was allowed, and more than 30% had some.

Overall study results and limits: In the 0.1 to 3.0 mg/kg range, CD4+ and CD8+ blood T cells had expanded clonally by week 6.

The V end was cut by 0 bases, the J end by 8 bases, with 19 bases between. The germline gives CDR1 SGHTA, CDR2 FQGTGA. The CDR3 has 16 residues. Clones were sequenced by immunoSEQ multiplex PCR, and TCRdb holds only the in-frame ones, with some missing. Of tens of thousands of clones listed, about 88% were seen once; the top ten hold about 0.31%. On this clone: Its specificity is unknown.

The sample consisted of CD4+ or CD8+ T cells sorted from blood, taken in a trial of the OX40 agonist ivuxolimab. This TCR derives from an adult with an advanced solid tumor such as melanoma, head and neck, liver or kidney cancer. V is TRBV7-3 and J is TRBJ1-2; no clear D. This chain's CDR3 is CASSLTPRTGGGGYTF. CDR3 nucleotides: TGTGCCAGCAGCTTAACACCCAGGACCGGTGGAGGCGGCTACACCTTC.